Given below is one T cell receptor (beta chain) in context. This record comes from a study of technical replicates of blood from several donors. Method: immunoSEQ multiplex PCR; TCRdb's copy keeps in-frame clones and lacks some. Of around 69,000 clones in the sample, roughly 96% are singletons; the top ten hold over 0.2%. In germline, CDR1 is SNHLY, CDR2 FYNNEI. The CDR3 totals 15 residues. Germline trimming cut 7 bases from V and 5 bases from J; bases unmatched to any gene: 11. The chain recombines TRBV2 with TRBJ1-1; 9 bases align to TRBD1. The sample comprised T cells isolated from PBMCs. This TCR derives from a human donor in good health. The CDR3 is CASTGQGPRGTEAFF. The CDR3 region has the DNA TGTGCCAGCACGGGACAGGGTCCAAGGGGGACTGAAGCTTTCTTT.